The clone carrying this T cell receptor (beta chain) was counted a single time. The target antigen is unknown. The sample comes from a study of shared clonotypes between healthy human individuals. On the study more broadly: The people who gave samples were two women and a few men aged 18 to 49.

This CDR3 has 16 residues. Looked up from germline, CDR1 is SGDLS and CDR2 is YYNGEE. The ends lost 3 bases at V and 7 bases at J; junction bases unmatched: 11. Findings and caveats of the study: Represented genetic and exposure-history diversity was restricted by having few donors.

Original methodology: With immunoSEQ giving junction-only sequences and no quality scores, filtering differed. Sequenced by immunoSEQ multiplex PCR; TCRdb stores in-frame clones only, minus some. V and J calls and clone size come straight from that table; D and trimming were deduced from the DNA. This sample has about 2.2 million clones, with about 92% found just once. Positively selected for CCR7, the CD45RO-negative cells used as naive CD8 cells excluded terminally differentiated effector memory CD45RA+ cells. The receptor's source is a man aged 18 to 29 in good health. Some clones in this sample may be carry-over from other donors' samples. The chain combines TRBV9 with TRBJ2-2; TRBD2 aligns across 8 bases. The sample comprised naive CD8+ T cells from PBMCs. In nucleotides, the CDR3 is TGTGCCAGCAGCGAGCGGGGGACACCAATCGGCGGGGAGCTGTTTTTT. Amino acid sequence: CASSERGTPIGGELFF.